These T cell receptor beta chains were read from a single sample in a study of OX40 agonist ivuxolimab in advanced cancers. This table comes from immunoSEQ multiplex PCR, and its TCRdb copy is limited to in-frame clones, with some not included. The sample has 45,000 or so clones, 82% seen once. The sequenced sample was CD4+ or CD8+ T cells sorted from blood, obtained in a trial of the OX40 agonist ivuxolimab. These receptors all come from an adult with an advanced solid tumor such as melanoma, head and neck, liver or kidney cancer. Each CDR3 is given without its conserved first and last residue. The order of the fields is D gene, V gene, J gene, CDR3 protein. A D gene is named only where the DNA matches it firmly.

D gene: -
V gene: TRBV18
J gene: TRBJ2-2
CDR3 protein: ASSRRTGELF

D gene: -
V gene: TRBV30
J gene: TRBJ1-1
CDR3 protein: AWGHGGGPGRHTEAF

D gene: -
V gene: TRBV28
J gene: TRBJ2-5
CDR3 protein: ASSLTGQEVQETQY

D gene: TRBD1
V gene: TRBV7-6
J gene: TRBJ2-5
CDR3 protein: ASSLAVGQGGGETQY

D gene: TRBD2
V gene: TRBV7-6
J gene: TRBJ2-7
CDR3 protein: ASSPSTVAGVGRTYEQY

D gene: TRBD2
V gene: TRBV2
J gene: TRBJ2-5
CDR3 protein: ASSETSGGVATQY

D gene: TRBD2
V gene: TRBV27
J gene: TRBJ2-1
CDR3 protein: ASSQTSGLMRPF

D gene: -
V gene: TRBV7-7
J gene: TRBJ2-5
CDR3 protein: ASSLNAGVAETQY

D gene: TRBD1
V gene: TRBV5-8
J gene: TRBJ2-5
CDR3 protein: ASSLSGTGRETQY

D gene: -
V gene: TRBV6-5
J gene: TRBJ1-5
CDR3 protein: ASSYSGGDNQPQH

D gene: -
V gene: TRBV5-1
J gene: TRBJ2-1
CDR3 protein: ASRLSGTDNEQF

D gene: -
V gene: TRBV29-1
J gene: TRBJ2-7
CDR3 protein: SVEVGQYPYEQY

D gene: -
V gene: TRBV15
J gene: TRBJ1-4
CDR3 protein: ATSEGTGTNEKLF

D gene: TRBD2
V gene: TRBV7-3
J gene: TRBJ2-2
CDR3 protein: ASSLTPILSAGGGGELF

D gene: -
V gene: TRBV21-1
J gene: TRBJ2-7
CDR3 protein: ASSKGPPKLPEQY